This entry is about one T cell receptor (beta chain). The antigen is not known. Other nucleotide sequences from this sample produce the same CDR3. Method: immunoSEQ multiplex PCR; TCRdb's copy keeps in-frame clones and lacks some. This table holds some 2 million clones, less than 95% found once. These data belong to a study of shared clonotypes between healthy human individuals. Study findings and constraints: Sharing of clonotypes among donors was expected to vary with sequencing depth.

CD8 cells regarded as naive lacked CD45RO, were positively chosen for CCR7, and omitted terminally differentiated effector memory CD45RA+ cells. The origin of this receptor is a man between 18 and 35 years old in good health. The material sequenced was naive CD8+ T cells sorted from blood.

CDR3 nucleotides: TGTGCCAGCAGCGTAGAAGGGGTGAACGAGCAGTACTTC. It is translated as CASSVEGVNEQYF. The chain links TRBV9 to TRBJ2-7; weak D call: TRBD1 (5 bases). The V gene's germline CDR1 is SGDLS and CDR2 YYNGEE. Trimming pared 0 bases from V and 5 bases from J, leaving 9 bases between. The CDR3 covers 13 residues.